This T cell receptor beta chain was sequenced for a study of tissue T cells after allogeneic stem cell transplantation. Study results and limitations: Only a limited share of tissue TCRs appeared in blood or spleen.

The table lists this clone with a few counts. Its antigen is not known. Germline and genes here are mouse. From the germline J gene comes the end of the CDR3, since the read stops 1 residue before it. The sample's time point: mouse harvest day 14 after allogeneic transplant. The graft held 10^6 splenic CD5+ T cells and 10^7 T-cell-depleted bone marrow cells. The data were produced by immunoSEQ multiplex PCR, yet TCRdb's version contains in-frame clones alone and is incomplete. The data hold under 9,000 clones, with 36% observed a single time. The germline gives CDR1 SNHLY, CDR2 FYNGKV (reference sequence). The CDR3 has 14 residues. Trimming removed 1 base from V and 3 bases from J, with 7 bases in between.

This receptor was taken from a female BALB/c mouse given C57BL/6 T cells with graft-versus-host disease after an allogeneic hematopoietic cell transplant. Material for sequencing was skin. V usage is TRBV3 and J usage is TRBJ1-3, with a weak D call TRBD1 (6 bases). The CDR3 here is CASSLVRGGNTLYF. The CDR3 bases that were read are TGTGCCAGCAGCTTAGTCAGGGGTGGAAATACGCTCTAT. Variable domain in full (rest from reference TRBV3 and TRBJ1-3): GPKVLQIPSHQIIDMGQMVTLNCDPVSNHLYFYWYKQILGQQMEFLVNFYNGKVMEKSKLFKDQFSVERPDGSYFTLKIQPTALEDSAVYFCASSLVRGGNTLYFGEGSRLIVV.